Listed below are T cell receptor beta chains from one sample, sequenced in a study of blood T cell repertoires in COVID-19. Here immunoSEQ multiplex PCR was the method, and the copy in TCRdb shows in-frame clones only, minus some. The sample has 110,000 or so clones; roughly 88% are singletons. Sequenced sample: peripheral blood. Receptors originate from a woman of 80 years or more with active or convalescent COVID-19. Each CDR3 is given with its conserved first and last residue. The D gene is left open where the match is weak. Only some rows state a clone size, as once, few, many or a class for expanded clones.

>NA|TRBJ2-7|TRBV29-1|NA
CSVGDSEQYF
TGCAGCGTCGGTGACAGCGAGCAGTACTTC
>NA|TRBJ2-7|TRBV10-2|NA
CASSESPQLVF
TGCGCCAGCAGTGAGTCCCCTCAACTAGTCTTC
>TRBD2|TRBJ2-7|TRBV30|NA
CAWSEIGGEQYF
TGTGCCTGGAGTGAGATCGGGGGGGAGCAGTACTTC
>TRBD2|TRBJ2-3|TRBV23-1|NA
CASSPPTSGRGTDTQYF
TGCGCCAGCAGTCCCCCGACTAGCGGGAGGGGCACAGATACGCAGTATTTT
>TRBD2|TRBJ2-1|TRBV28|NA
CASSSPGLAGRGSYNEQFF
TGTGCCAGCAGTTCCCCGGGACTAGCGGGACGAGGCTCCTACAATGAGCAGTTCTTC
>NA|TRBJ2-1|TRBV28|NA
CASGTPGLYNEQFF
TGTGCCAGCGGGACCCCGGGACTGTACAATGAGCAGTTCTTC
>NA|TRBJ1-2|TRBV7-9|NA
CASSSKVGGSGYTF
TGTGCCAGCAGCTCTAAGGTTGGGGGCTCCGGCTACACCTTC
>NA|TRBJ2-5|TRBV3-1/TRBV3-2|NA
CASSQFSQETQYF
TGTGCCAGCAGCCAATTCTCCCAAGAGACCCAGTACTTC
>NA|TRBJ2-2|TRBV24-1|NA
CATSPVALAGELFF
TGTGCCACCAGCCCCGTAGCTCTCGCCGGGGAGCTGTTTTTT
>TRBD2|TRBJ2-1|TRBV6-1|NA
CASSEDSAGGNEQFF
TGTGCCAGCAGTGAAGATTCGGCGGGAGGAAATGAGCAGTTCTTC
>NA|TRBJ2-5|TRBV7-9|once
CASSLGRAQETQYF
TGTGCCAGCAGCTTAGGGCGGGCCCAAGAGACCCAGTACTTC
>NA|TRBJ2-3|TRBV7-9|NA
CASSLSTGADTQYF
TGTGCCAGCAGCTTGTCGACAGGTGCAGATACGCAGTATTTT
>NA|TRBJ2-3|TRBV5-6|NA
CASSLEGRDTQYF
TGTGCCAGCAGCTTGGAAGGCAGGGATACGCAGTATTTT
>TRBD1|TRBJ2-3|TRBV10-1|once
CASSTGQGGPDTQYF
TGCGCCAGCAGCACGGGACAGGGGGGGCCAGATACGCAGTATTTT
>NA|TRBJ2-2|TRBV27|NA
CASSYEVNTGELFF
TGTGCCAGCAGTTATGAGGTGAACACCGGGGAGCTGTTTTTT
>TRBD2|TRBJ2-2|TRBV5-5|NA
CASSLGSGEGAGELFF
TGTGCCAGCAGCTTGGGTAGCGGGGAAGGGGCCGGGGAGCTGTTTTTT
>NA|TRBJ1-1|TRBV5-1|NA
CASSLDPGNTEAFF
TGCGCCAGCAGCTTGGATCCAGGCAACACTGAAGCTTTCTTT
>NA|TRBJ1-1|TRBV7-3|NA
CASSPPGGGHTEAFF
TGTGCCAGCAGCCCTCCCGGCGGGGGCCACACTGAAGCTTTCTTT
>TRBD1|TRBJ1-5|TRBV29-1|NA
CSVAGTDEQPQHF
TGCAGCGTTGCAGGGACAGACGAACAGCCCCAGCATTTT
>NA|TRBJ1-2|TRBV19|NA
CASRRRAFPDGYTF
TGTGCCAGTAGAAGGCGGGCGTTCCCTGATGGCTACACCTTC
>NA|TRBJ1-1|TRBV27|NA
CASSATALWNTEAFF
TGTGCCAGCAGTGCGACAGCTCTGTGGAACACTGAAGCTTTCTTT
>NA|TRBJ1-2|TRBV20-1|NA
CSASHSHGYTF
TGCAGTGCTAGCCACAGCCATGGCTACACCTTC
>NA|TRBJ1-1|TRBV28|NA
CATLNTEAFF
TGTGCCACCCTTAACACTGAAGCTTTCTTT
>TRBD1|TRBJ1-2|TRBV28|NA
CASSYQGAHGYTF
TGTGCCAGCAGTTATCAGGGGGCCCATGGCTACACCTTC
>TRBD1|TRBJ1-4|TRBV10-3|NA
CAISDWDRVGEKLFF
TGTGCCATCAGTGACTGGGACAGGGTCGGTGAAAAACTGTTTTTT
>NA|TRBJ1-5|TRBV25-1|few
CASSDTGNQPQHF
TGTGCCAGCAGTGATACGGGCAATCAGCCCCAGCATTTT